Listed here are 8 T cell receptor beta chains from one sample, sequenced in a study of blood T cell repertoires in COVID-19. Measured with immunoSEQ multiplex PCR; TCRdb has only the in-frame clones, and not every one. The sample comprises 95,000 to 150,000 clones, 92% of which are singletons, and about 2% rests with the top ten. Sequencing used peripheral blood. The receptors originated from a man in his fifties with COVID-19, enrolled during active disease.

The chain recombines TRBV28 with TRBJ2-2; possibly TRBD1 for D (6 bases). Germline V lookup: CDR1 MDHEN, CDR2 SYDVKM. The CDR3 length is 15 residues. Trimming left V 6 bases short and J 2 bases short, with 13 bases between. For the CDR3, the DNA is TGTGCCAGCAGCCCCGGACAGCTTAACACCGGGGAGCTGTTTTTT. This gives the protein CASSPGQLNTGELFF.

The rearrangement uses TRBV19 and TRBJ2-3; the match to TRBD2 covers 7 bases. V lost 7 bases, J lost 3 bases, and 4 bases stayed unmatched. The CDR3 extends over 13 amino acids. Germline V gives CDR1 LNHDA, CDR2 SQIVND (reference sequence). The CDR3 DNA follows: TGTGCCAGTAAAAGGGGAGGGACAGATACGCAGTATTTT. Its protein is CASKRGGTDTQYF.

The chain carries TRBV25-1 and TRBJ2-1; the match to TRBD2 covers 9 bases. CDR1 is MGHDK, CDR2 SYGVNS, per germline. Trimming took 2 bases from V and 10 from J; bases not matched to a gene: 9. The CDR3 is made up of 15 amino acids. CDR3 nucleotide sequence: TGTGCCAGCAGTGAACTGGCTAGCGGGAATCAAGAGCAGTTCTTC. Encoded protein: CASSELASGNQEQFF.

This clone appeared once. The rearrangement joins TRBV27 to TRBJ2-1, with D maybe TRBD1 (5 bases). Germline V gene lookup returns CDR1 MNHEY and CDR2 SMNVEV (reference sequence). The length of the CDR3 is 16 residues. V lost 3 bases and J 6 bases, leaving 18 bases between the germline ends. DNA for the CDR3: TGTGCCAGCAGTTTTGCTGGCAGGGTTCTGGGCAATGAGCAGTTCTTC. Translated: CASSFAGRVLGNEQFF.

This clone was seen a single time. The V and J genes are TRBV18 and TRBJ2-1, with TRBD2 identical over 11 bases. CDR3 length equals 15 residues. V lost 6 bases to trimming and J lost 6 bases; unmatched junction nucleotides: 7. The germline V gene has CDR1 KGHSH and CDR2 LQKENI. The CDR3 DNA reads TGTGCCAGCTCCCTCCGGACTAGCGGGCCCAATGAGCAGTTCTTC. Its translation: CASSLRTSGPNEQFF.

The chain combines TRBV2 with TRBJ2-3; TRBD2 matches 12 bases. V shed 5 bases, J shed 3 bases, and the junction held 6 bases outside the gene matches. This CDR3 contains 16 residues. In germline, CDR1 is SNHLY, CDR2 FYNNEI. The CDR3 region has the DNA TGTGCCAGCAGTCCGACTAGCGGGAGAAATACAGATACGCAGTATTTT. It encodes CASSPTSGRNTDTQYF. Drawing the rest from reference TRBV2 and TRBJ2-3, the complete variable domain is EPEVTQTPSHQVTQMGQEVILRCVPISNHLYFYWYRQILGQKVEFLVSFYNNEISEKSEIFDDQFSVERPDGSNFTLKIRSTKLEDSAMYFCASSPTSGRNTDTQYFGPGTRLTVL.

This clone was seen once. The chain recombines TRBV28 with TRBJ2-2, with TRBD1 matching 9 bases. V dropped 2 bases and J dropped 9; count of bases not matched to a gene: 7. From germline, CDR1 is MDHEN and CDR2 SYDVKM. This CDR3 contains 15 residues. The CDR3 reads CASSLSTGGSWELFF. The CDR3 nucleotides are TGTGCCAGCAGTTTAAGTACAGGGGGCTCCTGGGAGCTGTTTTTT.

The chain joins TRBV11-2 to TRBJ2-5; D is unclear. V lost 5 bases, J lost 0 bases, and 13 bases lay in between. Germline CDR1 and CDR2: SGHAT and FQNNGV. CDR3 length: 15 amino acids. CDR3 DNA sequence: TGTGCCAGCAGCCCATCTGGGCGTTACCAAGAGACCCAGTACTTC. Translated: CASSPSGRYQETQYF.